The next 4 T cell receptor beta chains were all read from a single sample in a study of cytomegalovirus exposure and HLA in healthy donors. Produced via immunoSEQ multiplex PCR; TCRdb's table is partial and in-frame only. The top ten clones hold over 1.5% of a sample with about 150,000 clones, about 94% of them seen once. Material for sequencing was PBMCs. The source is a man in his late teens or twenties in good health and CMV-seropositive.

The V and J genes are TRBV7-8 and TRBJ1-2; 7 bases match TRBD1. Germline CDR1 SGHVS, CDR2 FQNEAQ. V trimming: 4 bases; J trimming: 4 bases; junction bases outside the gene matches: 0. The CDR3 runs 12 residues. CDR3 in amino acids: CASSWTGYGYTF. The CDR3 DNA is TGTGCCAGCAGCTGGACAGGCTATGGCTACACCTTC.

As concerns this clone: Distinct nucleotide sequences in the sample also encode this CDR3. The V gene is TRBV2, the J gene TRBJ2-7; D call uncertain. Germline V gene lookup returns CDR1 SNHLY and CDR2 FYNNEI. V shed 5 bases and J shed 0 bases, with 5 bases lying between them. The length of the CDR3 is 12 residues. The CDR3 loop reads CASSRSSYEQYF. The CDR3 nucleotides read TGTGCCAGCAGTCGGAGCTCCTACGAGCAGTACTTC.

The V call is TRBV27, the J call TRBJ1-5; the D is unclear. The V end was cut by 2 bases, the J end by 4 bases, with 3 bases between. This CDR3 has 12 amino acids. CDR1 is MNHEY, CDR2 SMNVEV, per germline (reference sequence). CDR3 sequence (DNA): TGTGCCAGCAGTTTACCGAATCAGCCCCAGCATTTT. Protein product: CASSLPNQPQHF.

To note about this clone: Other DNA sequences in this sample translate to the same CDR3. The rearrangement links TRBV7-9 to TRBJ2-1; the match to TRBD2 covers 9 bases. Trimming cost V 2 bases and J 1 base; bases outside gene matches: 3. The germline V gene has CDR1 SEHNR and CDR2 FQNEAQ (reference sequence). The CDR3 has 16 residues. The CDR3 here is CASSLSLAGSYNEQFF. In nucleotides, the CDR3 is TGTGCCAGCAGCTTATCCCTAGCGGGATCCTACAATGAGCAGTTCTTC.